This TCR beta chain is drawn from a study of blood T cell repertoires in COVID-19 (TCRdb year 2020). About the investigation overall: Samples covering the acute and convalescent phases of COVID-19 were provided by collaborators in the United States, Italy and Spain. The sample metadata nearly always contained a de-identified subject ID, COVID-19 status, age in years and sex. Where available, HLA class I and class II types were taken from metadata supplied by the sample provider and were not determined by assay-based typing. Samples were obtained from the ongoing ImmuneRACE study (first 160 participants) and from over 1,000 subjects provided by 6 global collaborators. The dataset comprised deeply sampled blood TCRbeta repertoires from subjects exposed to, actively infected with, or recovered from COVID-19. The repertoires were made available in a free public database intended to serve as a resource for research on the immune response to SARS-CoV-2. The prospective study material was composed of cDNA or gDNA derived from T cells, B-cell-depleted T cells, or PBMCs. On the study overall, not on this receptor specifically: How much clinical and demographic metadata was included differed by source and by participant, and the metadata was provided uncurated.

This clone turned up a few times. Its antigen is unknown. Nothing much larger sits one base from this clone, and base qualities are not available. A second Seattle source provided samples from volunteer blood donors who had recovered from COVID-19. Collaborating institutions collected whole blood in K2EDTA tubes following their own protocols. For TCRbeta analysis, collaborators shipped samples in one of three forms: frozen whole blood, isolated PBMCs, or DNA extracted from either of those sample types. Spanning cysteine to phenylalanine, the CDR3 consists of 13 amino acids. Only the CDR3 part of the read is kept: 39 bases, read in frame from the first base. The germline V gene encodes CDR1 SGHVS and CDR2 FQNEAQ. The junction carries 10 bases between V and J, which are trimmed by 3 bases and 6 bases respectively. TCRbeta CDR3 regions were amplified from genomic DNA by means of the immunoSEQ Assay, a bias-controlled multiplex PCR. In the source study's methods: The number of nucleated cells in each sample was estimated from the amplification of reference gene primers within the assay. To quantify the absolute abundance of each unique TCRbeta CDR3 rearrangement, sequence reads were collapsed and filtered. For each sample, productive Simpson clonality was calculated as the square root of Simpson's diversity index across productive rearrangements. This is the immuneACCESS table as TCRdb keeps it, with only in-frame sequences that have V and J called. A part of the clones is gone; compared with another copy, unresolved V genes explain less than half, and the rest is unexplained. V and J calls and clone size follow that table, whereas D and trimming were derived from the DNA. The sample table lists 200,000 to 250,000 clones, about 80% of them with a count of one. Roughly 1.9% of the sample rests with the top ten.

Sequencing was carried out using peripheral blood. The receptor was isolated from a man aged 30 to 45 who had recovered from COVID-19. The chain couples TRBV7-8 to TRBJ2-3; a tentative D call is TRBD1 (5 bases match). The bases are TGTGCCAGCAGCTTCGACAGCTTTGATACGCAGTATTTT. Translation gives CASSFDSFDTQYF. Full variable domain (CDR3 extended with the reference TRBV7-8 and TRBJ2-3 proteins): GAGVSQSPRYKVAKRGQDVALRCDPISGHVSLFWYQQALGQGPEFLTYFQNEAQLDKSGLPSDRFFAERPEGSVSTLKIQRTQQEDSAVYLCASSFDSFDTQYFGPGTRLTVL.